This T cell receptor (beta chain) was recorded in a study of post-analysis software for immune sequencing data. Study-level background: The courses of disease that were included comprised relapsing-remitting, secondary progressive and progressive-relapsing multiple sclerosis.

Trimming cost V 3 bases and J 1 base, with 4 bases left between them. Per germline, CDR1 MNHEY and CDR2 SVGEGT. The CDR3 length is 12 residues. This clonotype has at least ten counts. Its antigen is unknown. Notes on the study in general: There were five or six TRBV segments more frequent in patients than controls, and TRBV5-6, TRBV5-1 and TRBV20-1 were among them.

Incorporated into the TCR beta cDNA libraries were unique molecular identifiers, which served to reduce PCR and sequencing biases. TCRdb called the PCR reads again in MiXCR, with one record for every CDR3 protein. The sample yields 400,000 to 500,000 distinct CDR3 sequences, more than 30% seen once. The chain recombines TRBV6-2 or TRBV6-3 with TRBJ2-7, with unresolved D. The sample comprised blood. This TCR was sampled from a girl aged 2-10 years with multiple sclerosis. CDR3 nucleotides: TGTGCCAGCAGTTATCGGTCCTACGAGCAGTACTTC. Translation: CASSYRSYEQYF.